This T cell receptor (beta chain) derives from a study of blood T cell repertoires in COVID-19. About the research overall: Material from acute and convalescent COVID-19 was sourced from the United States, Italy and Spain. PBMCs, B-cell-depleted T cells, or T cells provided the cDNA or gDNA that made up the material.

As for this clone: The junction differs from germline at one of its ends, possibly a read error.

The CDR3 extends over 11 amino acids. Germline assignment: CDR1 LGHDT and CDR2 YNNKEL (reference sequence). Original methodology: The authors estimated nucleated cell counts from reference gene primer amplification. Clones were sequenced by immunoSEQ multiplex PCR, and TCRdb holds only the in-frame ones, with some missing. Clonal size and the V and J genes are those of that table, whereas D and trimming came from the DNA. The repertoire has fewer than 200,000 clones, roughly nine tenths of them found once; the top ten carry about a quarter. The sequencing sample was made of peripheral blood. V usage is TRBV3-1 (or the pseudogene TRBV3-2) and J usage is TRBJ1-2; D perhaps matches TRBD1 (6 bases). The clonotype originates from a man aged 60-69 years with acute or convalescent COVID-19. The CDR3 reads CASSHQDDRLF. The CDR3, as DNA: TGTGCCAGCAGCCACCAAGATGACAGGCTTTTC.